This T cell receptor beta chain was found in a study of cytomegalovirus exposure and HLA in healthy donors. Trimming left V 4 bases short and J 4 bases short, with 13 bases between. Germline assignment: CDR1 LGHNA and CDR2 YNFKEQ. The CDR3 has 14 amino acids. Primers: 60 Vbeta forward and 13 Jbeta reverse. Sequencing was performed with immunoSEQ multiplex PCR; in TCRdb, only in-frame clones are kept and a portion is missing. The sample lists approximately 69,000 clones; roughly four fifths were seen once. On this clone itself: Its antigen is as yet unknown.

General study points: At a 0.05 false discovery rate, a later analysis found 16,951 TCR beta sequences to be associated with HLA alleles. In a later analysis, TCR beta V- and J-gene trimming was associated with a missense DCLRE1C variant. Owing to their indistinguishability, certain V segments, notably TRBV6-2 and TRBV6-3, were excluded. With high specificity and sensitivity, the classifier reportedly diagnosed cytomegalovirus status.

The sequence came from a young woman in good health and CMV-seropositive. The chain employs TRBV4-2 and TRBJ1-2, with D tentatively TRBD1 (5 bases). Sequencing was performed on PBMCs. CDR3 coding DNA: TGTGCCAGCAGCCGCGGGACGGAAAGCTATGGCTACACCTTC. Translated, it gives CASSRGTESYGYTF.